Listed below are T cell receptor beta chains from one sample, sequenced in a study of technical replicates of blood from a few donors. The table came from immunoSEQ multiplex PCR; TCRdb's copy has only in-frame clones and leaves some out. The profile shows about 81,000 clones, 90% to 96% of them singletons. The sequenced sample consisted of T cells isolated from PBMCs. The receptor source for this set is a human donor in good health. The CDR3 runs from the conserved cysteine through the conserved F or W. A D gene is named only where the DNA matches it firmly. Rows give clone size only sometimes, using once, few, many, or a class for an expanded clone.

TRBJ2-1 TRBD2 . TRBV7-6 CASSLLFTSGNSYNEQFF TGTGCCAGCAGCTTACTCTTTACTAGCGGGAACTCCTACAATGAGCAGTTCTTC
TRBJ2-7 . . TRBV7-2 CASSFSFSYEQYF TGTGCCAGCAGCTTTAGCTTCTCCTACGAGCAGTACTTC
TRBJ1-2 . . TRBV9 CASSVDISVGGGYTF TGTGCCAGCAGCGTAGATATTAGTGTCGGTGGTGGCTACACCTTC
TRBJ1-5 TRBD1 . TRBV18 CASSPGQGGAQPQHF TGTGCCAGCTCCCCCGGACAGGGAGGTGCTCAGCCCCAGCATTTT
TRBJ1-2 . . TRBV7-2 CASSSLTGYNGYTF TGTGCCAGCAGCTCATTAACAGGGTATAATGGCTACACCTTC
TRBJ1-3 . . TRBV7-6 CASGSSGNTIYF TGTGCCAGCGGCAGCTCTGGAAACACCATATATTTT
TRBJ2-5 . . TRBV6-5 CASSYRGGYETQYF TGTGCCAGCAGTTACCGAGGCGGATACGAGACCCAGTACTTC
TRBJ2-1 TRBD2 . TRBV5-4 CASSSFSFLAGNNNEQFF TGTGCCAGCAGCTCTTTCTCCTTCCTAGCGGGAAACAACAATGAGCAGTTCTTC
TRBJ2-3 . . TRBV7-3 CASSLNPGVPDTQYF TGTGCCAGCAGCTTAAACCCAGGGGTTCCAGATACGCAGTATTTT
TRBJ2-7 . . TRBV21-1 CASSKEGRDSYEQYF TGTGCCAGCAGCAAAGAGGGGAGGGACTCCTACGAGCAGTACTTC
TRBJ2-5 TRBD2 . TRBV11-2 CASSPESGRAEVSFWTQYF TGTGCCAGCAGCCCTGAAAGCGGGAGGGCCGAGGTTTCATTCTGGACCCAGTACTTC
TRBJ2-2 TRBD2 . TRBV7-3 CASSWSGTGGGTGELFF TGTGCCAGCAGCTGGAGTGGAACGGGCGGGGGCACCGGGGAGCTGTTTTTT
TRBJ1-1 TRBD1 . TRBV19 CASRQQGGTEAFF TGTGCCAGTAGGCAACAGGGGGGGACTGAAGCTTTCTTT
TRBJ2-5 . . TRBV4-2 CASSQDHGEETQYF TGTGCCAGCAGCCAAGATCACGGGGAAGAGACCCAGTACTTC
TRBJ1-1 . . TRBV18 CASSPSRGGLNTEAFF TGTGCCAGCTCACCCTCCAGGGGCGGGTTGAACACTGAAGCTTTCTTT
TRBJ1-5 . . TRBV19 CASSIATGNQPQHF TGTGCCAGTAGTATAGCCACGGGCAATCAGCCCCAGCATTTT
TRBJ2-7 TRBD1 . TRBV5-1 CASSDRQGPTNEQYF TGCGCCAGCAGCGATAGACAGGGACCTACCAACGAGCAGTACTTC
TRBJ2-7 . . TRBV19 CASSTHRASYEQYF TGTGCCAGTAGTACCCACAGGGCCTCCTACGAGCAGTACTTC
TRBJ1-2 TRBD1 . TRBV5-4 CASSLADRANYGYTF TGTGCCAGCAGCTTGGCGGACAGGGCCAACTATGGCTACACCTTC
TRBJ2-5 TRBD2 . TRBV11-2 CASSRGQELAGFETQYF TGTGCCAGCAGTCGGGGACAGGAACTAGCGGGATTTGAGACCCAGTACTTC
TRBJ2-7 . . TRBV9 CASSTDSETYEQYF TGTGCCAGCAGTACGGACAGCGAGACCTACGAGCAGTACTTC
TRBJ2-5 . . TRBV5-6 CASSSFGTLYQETQYF TGTGCCAGCAGCTCCTTCGGGACACTGTACCAAGAGACCCAGTACTTC
TRBJ2-5 TRBD2 . TRBV5-1 CASSFFRTRVQETQYF TGCGCCAGCAGCTTTTTTCGGACTAGGGTACAAGAGACCCAGTACTTC
TRBJ2-7 TRBD1 . TRBV6-6 CASSYFRDRDEQYF TGTGCCAGCAGTTACTTCCGGGACAGGGACGAGCAGTACTTC
TRBJ2-2 . . TRBV19 CASSAPSHGFTGELFF TGTGCCAGTAGTGCCCCGAGCCACGGTTTCACCGGGGAGCTGTTTTTT
TRBJ2-7 TRBD1 . TRBV6-5 CASSFTGTAYEQYF TGTGCCAGCAGTTTCACCGGGACAGCTTACGAGCAGTACTTC
TRBJ1-1 . many TRBV9 CASSVGGRNTEAFF TGTGCCAGCAGCGTCGGGGGGAGGAACACTGAAGCTTTCTTT
TRBJ1-5 . . TRBV19 CASSIRGQGSNQPQHF TGTGCCAGTAGTATCCGGGGTCAGGGGAGCAATCAGCCCCAGCATTTT
TRBJ1-2 . . TRBV6-5 CASSARQYGYTF TGTGCCAGCTCAGCTAGACAGTATGGCTACACCTTC
TRBJ1-2 TRBD1 . TRBV15 CATRQGANYGYTF TGTGCCACCAGACAGGGGGCTAACTATGGCTACACCTTC
TRBJ2-1 . . TRBV5-8 CASSLDKKQFF TGTGCCAGCAGCCTGGACAAGAAGCAGTTCTTC
TRBJ2-6 . . TRBV19 CASQGPESSGANVLTF TGTGCCAGTCAGGGCCCCGAGAGCTCTGGGGCCAACGTCCTGACTTTC
TRBJ2-2 TRBD2 . TRBV4-3 CASSQDLAGGPLGELFF TGCGCCAGCAGCCAAGATCTAGCGGGAGGGCCTCTCGGGGAGCTGTTTTTT
TRBJ2-2 TRBD1 . TRBV7-9 CASLRLGDRANTGELFF TGTGCCAGTCTGCGTTTGGGCGACAGGGCGAACACCGGGGAGCTGTTTTTT
TRBJ2-1 TRBD2 . TRBV18 CASSPAGAQNEQFF TGTGCCAGCTCACCTGCGGGAGCGCAGAATGAGCAGTTCTTC
TRBJ2-7 . . TRBV4-1 CASSQVQGTGYEQYF TGCGCCAGCAGCCAAGTACAGGGAACGGGCTACGAGCAGTACTTC
TRBJ2-7 . . TRBV9 CASSVTGFGGEEQYF TGTGCCAGCAGCGTAACAGGCTTTGGTGGTGAGGAGCAGTACTTC
TRBJ1-5 . . TRBV30 CAWSPRGNQPQHF TGTGCCTGGAGTCCAAGGGGTAATCAGCCCCAGCATTTT
TRBJ2-3 . . TRBV5-6 CASSLLAAPIDTQYF TGTGCCAGCAGCTTGTTGGCGGCTCCCATTGATACGCAGTATTTT
TRBJ2-1 TRBD2 . TRBV7-8 CASSRHPGLADNEQFF TGTGCCAGCAGCCGACACCCGGGACTAGCGGACAATGAGCAGTTCTTC
TRBJ2-7 TRBD1 . TRBV29-1 CSVEVPRDRHYEQYF TGCAGCGTTGAAGTCCCCCGGGACAGGCACTACGAGCAGTACTTC
TRBJ2-5 . . TRBV5-1 CASSPGVGETQYF TGCGCCAGCAGCCCAGGGGTCGGGGAGACCCAGTACTTC
TRBJ1-2 . once TRBV6-6 CASSYYWGRGPGGYTF TGTGCCAGCAGTTATTATTGGGGCAGGGGACCAGGTGGCTACACCTTC
TRBJ2-7 . . TRBV19 CASSSPGTSIEQYF TGTGCCAGTAGTAGTCCCGGGACATCTATCGAGCAGTACTTC
TRBJ2-2 . . TRBV11-3 CASSLPGWTGELFF TGTGCCAGCAGCTTACCAGGGTGGACCGGGGAGCTGTTTTTT
TRBJ1-2 . . TRBV30 CAWSVRGYYGYTF TGTGCCTGGAGTGTACGAGGGTACTATGGCTACACCTTC
TRBJ2-7 . . TRBV2 CASSEALLRFSYEQYF TGTGCCAGCAGTGAAGCGCTTTTGCGGTTCTCCTACGAGCAGTACTTC
TRBJ1-1 TRBD1 . TRBV2 CASRAGQGKTEAFF TGTGCCAGCAGGGCTGGACAGGGGAAAACTGAAGCTTTCTTT
TRBJ2-7 TRBD1 once TRBV5-1 CASSLALGTGAAEQYF TGCGCCAGCAGCTTGGCGCTCGGGACAGGGGCAGCCGAGCAGTACTTC
TRBJ2-7 TRBD2 . TRBV4-3 CASSQGPASGRGSYEQYF TGCGCCAGCAGCCAAGGCCCGGCTAGCGGGAGAGGTTCCTACGAGCAGTACTTC
TRBJ2-2 . . TRBV7-3 CASSQSGTGELFF TGTGCCAGCAGCCAAAGCGGAACCGGGGAGCTGTTTTTT
TRBJ1-3 . . TRBV9 CASQGWAGDRNTIYF TGTGCCAGCCAAGGTTGGGCAGGGGATCGAAACACCATATATTTT